These 12 T cell receptor beta chains were all obtained from the same sample, sequenced in a study of blood T cell repertoires in COVID-19. Sequenced by immunoSEQ multiplex PCR; TCRdb stores in-frame clones only, minus some. The sample holds roughly 300,000 clones, 87% seen once. The sequencing input was peripheral blood. The source is a woman aged 50 to 60 who had recovered from COVID-19.

V is TRBV11-2 and J is TRBJ2-1, with 8 positions matching TRBD1. This CDR3 has 15 amino acids. V lost 2 bases to trimming and J lost 9 bases; unmatched junction nucleotides: 9. Germline CDR1 is SGHAT and CDR2 is FQNNGV. The CDR3 is CASSLRGGQGSEQFF. In DNA, the CDR3 is TGTGCCAGCAGCTTAAGAGGAGGACAGGGCAGTGAGCAGTTCTTC.

This rearrangement joins TRBV4-1 to TRBJ2-3; 7 bases are a match to TRBD2. This CDR3 region has 18 residues. V lost 3 bases to trimming and J lost 6 bases; unmatched junction nucleotides: 18. Germline CDR1 is MGHRA and CDR2 is YSYEKL. The DNA for the CDR3 is TGCGCCAGCAGCCAGGGTATTGTTGGGGGGGGTATTGGTGATACGCAGTATTTT. As protein: CASSQGIVGGGIGDTQYF.

The rearrangement joins TRBV4-2 to TRBJ2-7; possibly TRBD2 for D (5 bases). V was cut by 0 bases and J by 4 bases, with 13 bases left in between. The CDR3 is 15 amino acids. Looked up from germline, CDR1 is LGHNA and CDR2 is YNFKEQ. The CDR3 region has the DNA TGTGCCAGCAGCCAAGATTACGGCGGGTCTTACGAGCAGTACTTC. Its translation: CASSQDYGGSYEQYF.

V is TRBV27 and J is TRBJ1-1; maybe TRBD1 (6 bases). The V and J ends lost 6 bases and 5 bases respectively, with 19 bases between them. CDR3 length: 15 amino acids. Germline V gives CDR1 MNHEY, CDR2 SMNVEV (reference sequence). Written as DNA, the CDR3 is TGTGCCAGCAGGCAGTTGAGGGGGGGCGGAACTGAAGCTTTCTTT. Encoded protein: CASRQLRGGGTEAFF.

This chain uses TRBV15 with TRBJ2-3, with 7 bases identical to TRBD1. The germline CDR1 and CDR2 sequences are LNHNV and YYDKDF (reference sequence). V was clipped by 2 bases and J by 5 bases; unmatched bases: 10. The CDR3 is made up of 16 amino acids. The CDR3 nucleotides are TGTGCCACCAGCAGACAGTCAGGGGGTTTGAGAGATACGCAGTATTTT. This sequence encodes CATSRQSGGLRDTQYF. The full variable domain, completed using reference TRBV15 and TRBJ2-3, is DAMVIQNPRYQVTQFGKPVTLSCSQTLNHNVMYWYQQKSSQAPKLLFHYYDKDFNNEADTPDNFQSRRPNTSFCFLDIRSPGLGDTAMYLCATSRQSGGLRDTQYFGPGTRLTVL.

The V and J genes are TRBV4-1 and TRBJ1-5; TRBD1 aligns across 7 bases. The junction had 2 bases not matched to a gene; V was cut back by 0 bases and J by 6 bases. CDR3 length: 14 residues. The V gene's germline CDR1 is MGHRA and CDR2 YSYEKL. The CDR3 reads CASSQDRGVQPQHF. Written as DNA, the CDR3 is TGCGCCAGCAGCCAAGACAGGGGGGTTCAGCCCCAGCATTTT.

This clone came up once. The chain combines TRBV6-1 with TRBJ1-1, with D possibly being TRBD1 (5 bases). The V end lost 3 bases, the J end lost 7 bases, and 12 bases lay between the germline ends. The germline V gene encodes CDR1 MNHNS and CDR2 SASEGT. The CDR3 has 13 amino acids. DNA for the CDR3: TGTGCCAGCAGTGAGCCAGGGAGGGTTGAAGCTTTCTTT. Amino acids: CASSEPGRVEAFF.

The chain couples TRBV4-3 to TRBJ2-7, with unresolved D. The V end was cut by 0 bases, the J end by 4 bases, with 16 bases between. This CDR3 contains 16 residues. Germline values: CDR1 LGHNA, CDR2 YSLEER. The CDR3: CASSQDHVSPGYEQYF. The CDR3 nucleotides are TGCGCCAGCAGCCAAGATCACGTCTCTCCCGGGTACGAGCAGTACTTC.

The gene calls are TRBV7-9 and TRBJ2-7; D call uncertain. V was trimmed by 5 bases and J by 6 bases, leaving 11 bases between them. In germline, CDR1 is SEHNR, CDR2 FQNEAQ (reference sequence). There are 12 residues in the CDR3. The CDR3: CASSPVSGEQYF. The CDR3 DNA follows: TGTGCCAGCAGCCCGGTGTCGGGCGAGCAGTACTTC.

This clone has only one observation. The chain couples TRBV6-6 to TRBJ1-6; TRBD1 matches at 7 bases. There are 16 residues in the CDR3. Germline-derived CDR1 and CDR2 are MNHNY and SVGAGI (reference sequence). V shed 5 bases, J shed 5 bases, and the junction held 9 bases outside the gene matches. CDR3 loop: CASSRKRGTDNSPLHF. CDR3 in DNA: TGTGCCAGCAGTAGAAAGCGTGGGACAGATAATTCACCCCTCCACTTT.

V and J are TRBV4-1 and TRBJ2-5; 10 bases match TRBD2. V shed 1 base and J 2 bases; nucleotides not matched to a gene: 7. Germline assignment: CDR1 MGHRA and CDR2 YSYEKL. The CDR3 is 17 residues long. Here the CDR3 reads CASSQVVAGGVQETQYF. The CDR3 region has the DNA TGCGCCAGCAGCCAAGTGGTAGCGGGGGGCGTTCAAGAGACCCAGTACTTC.

The genes are TRBV5-1 and TRBJ1-4; TRBD1 aligns across 8 bases. CDR1 and CDR2 (germline): SGHRS, YFSETQ. V lost 3 bases, J lost 3 bases, and 13 bases stayed unmatched. The CDR3 length is 18 residues. The CDR3 sequence: CASSWGAGTGVSNEKLFF. CDR3 in DNA: TGCGCCAGCAGCTGGGGGGCCGGGACAGGAGTATCTAATGAAAAACTGTTTTTT.